Following are 2 T cell receptor beta chains from one sample sequenced in a study of blood T cells in healthy people across ages. With a J-beta primer mix and a sample-barcoded 5' primer, a second PCR ran about 6 to 11 cycles. Using its own MiXCR run on the 5' RACE reads, TCRdb lists one record per CDR3 protein. The table has approximately 320,000 distinct CDR3 sequences, 27% seen once. Material for sequencing was blood. The origin of the receptors is a woman in her 70s in good health.

This chain links TRBV5-1 with TRBJ2-1; D remains unclear. Trimming left V 0 bases short and J 4 bases short, with 8 bases between. Germline V gene lookup returns CDR1 SGHRS and CDR2 YFSETQ. The CDR3 has 14 residues. Written as DNA, the CDR3 is TGCGCCAGCAGCTTGGTTCAGAATTACAATGAGCAGTTCTTC. Its protein product is CASSLVQNYNEQFF.

This clonotype was counted ten times or more. The chain couples TRBV18 to TRBJ1-5; no firm D call. The CDR3 totals 15 residues. The V and J ends lost 6 bases and 4 bases respectively, with 16 bases between them. The V gene's germline CDR1 is KGHSH and CDR2 LQKENI. DNA for the CDR3: TGTGCCAGCTCCGCTGATGTGGGGTTTAATCAGCCCCAGCATTTT. Residues: CASSADVGFNQPQHF.